What follows describes a single TCR beta chain. Its antigen is not known. It was with 60 Vbeta and 13 Jbeta primers that the PCR ran. The table came from immunoSEQ multiplex PCR; TCRdb's copy has only in-frame clones and leaves some out. The sample consists of about 62,000 clones, less than 85% of them appearing once. Germline CDR1 is MGHDK and CDR2 is SYGVNS. Trimming removed 4 bases from V and 0 bases from J, with 6 bases in between. This CDR3 comprises 13 residues. The record originates from a study of cytomegalovirus exposure and HLA in healthy donors. The study's findings and limits: In a later analysis, a genetic analysis reported fewer productive-TCR N-insertions in an Asian-associated ancestry cluster than the cohort average.

The specimen sequenced was PBMCs. The V gene is TRBV25-1, the J gene TRBJ2-5; no clear D gene. This sequence originates from a woman in her 30s in good health and CMV-seronegative. CDR3 nucleotides: TGTGCCAGCAGTGTAGAGTACCAAGAGACCCAGTACTTC. The encoded protein is CASSVEYQETQYF.